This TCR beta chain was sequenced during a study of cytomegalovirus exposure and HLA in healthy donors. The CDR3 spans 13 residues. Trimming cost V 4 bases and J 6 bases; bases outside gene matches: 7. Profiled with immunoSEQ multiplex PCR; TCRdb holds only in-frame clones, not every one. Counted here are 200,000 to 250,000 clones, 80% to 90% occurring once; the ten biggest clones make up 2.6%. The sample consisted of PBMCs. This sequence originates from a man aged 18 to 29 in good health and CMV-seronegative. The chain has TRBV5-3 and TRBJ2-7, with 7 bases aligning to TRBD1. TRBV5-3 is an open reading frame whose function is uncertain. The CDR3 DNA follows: TGTGCCAGAAGCAAGACAGGGTGGTGCGAGCAGTACTTC. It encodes CARSKTGWCEQYF.